The 19 T cell receptor beta chains below all came from one sample that was sequenced in a study of blood T cell repertoires in COVID-19. Produced via immunoSEQ multiplex PCR; TCRdb's table is partial and in-frame only. Of 200,000 or so clones in the sample, roughly 82% were seen once. Sequenced: peripheral blood. These receptors came from a human donor in a cohort sampled during active COVID-19.

The chain joins TRBV10-3 to TRBJ2-5, with 7 nucleotides matching TRBD2. Looked up from germline, CDR1 is ENHRY and CDR2 is SYGVKD. Unmatched junction bases numbered 1, after V lost 0 bases and J lost 0 bases. The CDR3 is 15 amino acids. The CDR3 here is CAISESAGDQETQYF. The CDR3 region has the DNA TGTGCCATCAGTGAGTCGGCGGGAGACCAAGAGACCCAGTACTTC.

The V and J genes are TRBV25-1 and TRBJ2-3, with 7 bases that match TRBD1. Germline V gene sequence: CDR1 MGHDK, CDR2 SYGVNS. The V and J ends lost 7 bases and 3 bases, in that order; junction bases with no gene match: 7. CDR3 length: 14 residues. CDR3: CASTRQGGTDTQYF. The DNA for the CDR3 is TGTGCCAGCACCCGACAGGGTGGTACAGATACGCAGTATTTT.

The V call is TRBV5-1, the J call TRBJ2-3; 14 bases are shared with TRBD2. Germline values: CDR1 SGHRS, CDR2 YFSETQ. This CDR3 spans 16 amino acids. J was trimmed by 6 bases and V by 4 bases; bases with no gene match: 7. This chain's CDR3 is CASSIGLAGGSDTQYF. The CDR3 DNA follows: TGCGCCAGCAGCATAGGACTAGCGGGGGGATCCGATACGCAGTATTTT.

The chain employs TRBV5-4 and TRBJ1-2, with 12 bases lining up with TRBD1. The V and J ends lost 4 bases and 4 bases, in that order; junction bases with no gene match: 11. Looked up from germline, CDR1 is SGHNT and CDR2 is YYREEE (reference sequence). This CDR3 region has 17 residues. Here the CDR3 reads CASSMGQGARGIYGYTF. The CDR3 nucleotides are TGTGCCAGCAGCATGGGACAGGGGGCGCGTGGGATCTATGGCTACACCTTC.

The chain has TRBV29-1 and TRBJ1-4; D ambiguous. CDR3 length: 13 residues. Germline loops: CDR1 SQVTM, CDR2 ANQGSEA. Trimming cost V 2 bases and J 3 bases, with 7 bases left between them. CDR3 DNA: TGCAGCGTTGAATTTCAGTCTAATGAAAAACTGTTTTTT. Encoded protein: CSVEFQSNEKLFF.

The V gene is TRBV7-8, the J gene TRBJ2-3, with 14 bases matching TRBD2. The CDR3 has 18 amino acids. Trimming removed 5 bases from V and 0 bases from J; junction bases left unmatched: 7. Germline lookup yields CDR1 SGHVS and CDR2 FQNEAQ. CDR3 sequence (DNA): TGTGCCAGCAGCACCCGGACTAGCGGGAGGACCAGCACAGATACGCAGTATTTT. Amino acids: CASSTRTSGRTSTDTQYF.

The chain has TRBV10-2 and TRBJ2-7, with TRBD2 identical over 8 bases. V lost 4 bases to trimming and J lost 1 base; unmatched junction nucleotides: 6. Germline V gives CDR1 WSHSY, CDR2 SAAADI. The CDR3 is 15 amino acids. CDR3 loop: CASSAGLAGSYEQYF. In nucleotides, the CDR3 is TGCGCCAGCAGTGCCGGACTAGCAGGTTCCTACGAGCAGTACTTC.

This rearrangement joins TRBV2 to TRBJ2-2, with D unresolved. The CDR3 extends over 14 amino acids. Germline V gene data show CDR1 as SNHLY and CDR2 as FYNNEI. V lost 6 bases and J lost 8, with 16 bases in between. CDR3 sequence (DNA): TGTGCCAGCAGAGACTCCCCTCGACCGGGGGAGCTGTTTTTT. As protein: CASRDSPRPGELFF.

The chain recombines TRBV6-6 with TRBJ2-2, with TRBD2 matching 7 bases. V dropped 2 bases and J dropped 2; count of bases not matched to a gene: 5. CDR1 is MNHNY and CDR2 is SVGAGI in the germline V gene (reference sequence). This CDR3 is built from 16 residues. The CDR3 nucleotides are TGTGCCAGCAGTTACGATGGGAGGGCTAACACCGGGGAGCTGTTTTTT. This encodes CASSYDGRANTGELFF.

The V call is TRBV25-1, the J call TRBJ2-7, with D possibly matching TRBD1 (6 bases). The CDR3 is made up of 14 amino acids. V was clipped by 3 bases and J by 2 bases, with 11 bases between them. Germline lookup yields CDR1 MGHDK and CDR2 SYGVNS. The CDR3 DNA is TGTGCCAGCAGTGACGGCGACAGGCCCTACGAGCAGTACTTC. This codes for CASSDGDRPYEQYF.

The chain employs TRBV4-1 and TRBJ1-5; D is uncertain. Germline CDR1 is MGHRA and CDR2 is YSYEKL. This CDR3 spans 15 amino acids. V lost 0 bases and J lost 1, with 7 bases in between. The CDR3 loop reads CASSQDHKSNQPQHF. In DNA, the CDR3 is TGCGCCAGCAGCCAAGATCACAAAAGCAATCAGCCCCAGCATTTT.

The chain couples TRBV4-1 to TRBJ2-7; 14 bases align to TRBD2. The CDR3 totals 15 residues. Germline V gene lookup returns CDR1 MGHRA and CDR2 YSYEKL. The V gene end was trimmed by 2 bases and the J gene end by 7 bases; junction bases not matched to a gene: 4. The CDR3 sequence: CASSQPGTSGSEQYF. As DNA, the CDR3 is TGCGCCAGCAGCCAACCGGGGACTAGCGGGAGTGAGCAGTACTTC.

The V gene is TRBV27, the J gene TRBJ2-3; TRBD1 might be the D (5 bases). CDR1 is MNHEY and CDR2 is SMNVEV in the germline V gene (reference sequence). The CDR3 has 14 amino acids. V gave up 3 bases and J gave up 3 bases, with 10 bases separating them. CDR3 DNA: TGTGCCAGCAGTTTCCAGGGATCGACAGATACGCAGTATTTT. It specifies CASSFQGSTDTQYF.

The CDR3 nucleotides are TGTGCCAGCAGTACAGCACCTAGCACAGATACGCAGTATTTT. Translated: CASSTAPSTDTQYF. V gene TRBV6-4 combines with J gene TRBJ2-3; no definite D call. V lost 5 bases, J lost 0 bases, and 9 bases lay in between. The CDR3 contains 14 residues. Germline V gene data show CDR1 as MRHNA and CDR2 as SNTAGT.

The chain uses TRBV25-1 and TRBJ2-1, with 11 nucleotides matching TRBD2. Germline CDR1 MGHDK, CDR2 SYGVNS. The CDR3 sequence is 16 residues long. V lost 3 bases, J lost 2 bases, and 3 bases stayed unmatched. CDR3 in DNA: TGTGCCAGCAGTGATCCGGGACTAGCGGCCTACAATGAGCAGTTCTTC. This translates into CASSDPGLAAYNEQFF. Supplemented by reference TRBV25-1 and TRBJ2-1, the full variable domain reads EADIYQTPRYLVIGTGKKITLECSQTMGHDKMYWYQQDPGMELHLIHYSYGVNSTEKGDLSSESTVSRIRTEHFPLTLESARPSHTSQYLCASSDPGLAAYNEQFFGPGTRLTVL.

The rearrangement uses TRBV30 and TRBJ1-6, with TRBD1 identical over 7 bases. The CDR3 extends over 17 amino acids. The germline gives CDR1 GTSNPN, CDR2 SVGIG (reference sequence). Trimming cost V 0 bases and J 8 bases; bases outside gene matches: 13. CDR3 bases: TGTGCCTGGAGTGTAAAGGGTACAGGGGCTACTCATTCACCCCTCCACTTT. It is translated as CAWSVKGTGATHSPLHF.

This chain connects TRBV11-2 to TRBJ2-1, with TRBD2 matching 9 bases. CDR1 and CDR2 (germline): SGHAT, FQNNGV. This CDR3 is built from 13 residues. V lost 4 bases, J lost 7 bases, and 2 bases stayed unmatched. The CDR3 DNA is TGTGCCAGCAGCTCGGGACTAGCAAATGAGCAGTTCTTC. Amino acids: CASSSGLANEQFF.

The genes are TRBV14 and TRBJ2-3; 11 bases agree with TRBD1. The CDR3 loop spans 15 amino acids. Losses at the gene ends were 6 bases for V and 4 bases for J; bases not matched to a gene: 6. The germline V gene encodes CDR1 SGHDN and CDR2 FVKESK. In DNA form, the CDR3 reads TGTGCCAGCAGTCGGGACAGGGGGAAGGCAGATACGCAGTATTTT. It translates to CASSRDRGKADTQYF.

This clone came up once. The CDR3 here is CASSYSGRGSNQPQHF. CDR3 in DNA: TGTGCCAGCAGTTACTCGGGACGGGGGAGCAATCAGCCCCAGCATTTT. V and J are TRBV6-5 and TRBJ1-5; TRBD1 might be the D (5 bases). Germline V gene data show CDR1 as MNHEY and CDR2 as SVGAGI. V lost 0 bases and J lost 1, with 10 bases in between. The CDR3 sequence is 16 residues long.